The 26 T cell receptor beta chains below all came from one sample that was sequenced in a study of identical twins. TCRdb analysed the 5' RACE reads with MiXCR anew, one entry per CDR3 protein. The sample carries about 730,000 distinct CDR3 sequences, 21% recorded once. This sample was also put to use in a study of T cells expressing NK-cell markers.

Sample: PBMCs. These receptor sequences come from a woman aged 18-29 years in good health.

This clonotype was seen only a few times. The V gene is TRBV29-1, the J gene TRBJ2-2; 7 positions match TRBD2. Germline-derived CDR1 and CDR2 are SQVTM and ANQGSEA. V was pared by 7 bases and J by 1 base, with 0 bases of the junction left unmatched. The CDR3 contains 12 residues. The CDR3 is CSGGGNTGELFF. The CDR3 nucleotides read TGCAGCGGGGGGGGGAACACCGGGGAGCTGTTTTTT.

The chain couples TRBV7-3 to TRBJ1-1; D call uncertain. Trimming stripped 3 bases from V and 3 bases from J, with 8 bases between. The length of the CDR3 is 13 residues. The germline V gene has CDR1 SGHTA and CDR2 FQGTGA. CDR3 nucleotide sequence: TGTGCCAGCAGCTTGGACCATTACACTGAAGCTTTCTTT. Residues: CASSLDHYTEAFF. Using reference TRBV7-3 and TRBJ1-1 for the parts outside the CDR3, the full variable domain is GAGVSQTPSNKVTEKGKYVELRCDPISGHTALYWYRQSLGQGPEFLIYFQGTGAADDSGLPNDRFFAVRPEGSVSTLKIQRTERGDSAVYLCASSLDHYTEAFFGQGTRLTVV.

The V call is TRBV9, the J call TRBJ2-7; the match to TRBD1 covers 7 bases. Germline V gene sequence: CDR1 SGDLS, CDR2 YYNGEE. This CDR3 comprises 15 residues. The J segment lost 2 bases and the V segment lost 3 bases, leaving 8 bases of the junction unmatched. CDR3 residues: CASSADPGQPYEQYF. In DNA, the CDR3 is TGTGCCAGCAGCGCAGACCCGGGACAGCCCTACGAGCAGTACTTC.

The chain combines TRBV10-3 with TRBJ1-5; 7 bases agree with TRBD1. Per the germline V gene, CDR1 is ENHRY and CDR2 is SYGVKD. The trim removed 10 bases at V and 6 bases at J, leaving 12 bases unmatched. This CDR3 comprises 14 residues. The CDR3 loop reads CATAPQGSGQPQHF. The CDR3, as DNA: TGTGCCACGGCCCCACAGGGGAGCGGTCAGCCCCAGCATTTT.

This clonotype was seen ten or more times. The chain combines TRBV7-9 with TRBJ1-1; maybe TRBD1 (6 bases). The CDR3 contains 14 residues. V was trimmed by 5 bases and J by 1 base, leaving 11 bases between them. Germline CDR1 is SEHNR and CDR2 is FQNEAQ (reference sequence). As DNA, the CDR3 is TGTGCCAGCAGCGTAACAGGGTCGAACACTGAAGCTTTCTTT. It is translated as CASSVTGSNTEAFF.

Many counts were recorded for this clonotype. The J gene is TRBJ2-1, the V gene TRBV20-1; the D is unclear. CDR1 is DFQATT and CDR2 is SNEGSKA in the germline V gene (reference sequence). V was pared by 1 base and J by 6 bases, with 16 bases between. The CDR3 runs to 15 residues. The CDR3 nucleotides read TGCAGTGCTAGAGCCGGGCGATCACTGGGCAATGAGCAGTTCTTC. Translating it yields CSARAGRSLGNEQFF.

This clonotype was counted only a few times. V gene TRBV10-3 combines with J gene TRBJ2-1; TRBD2 aligns across 13 bases. The CDR3 loop spans 15 amino acids. CDR1 is ENHRY, CDR2 SYGVKD, per germline. V lost 2 bases to trimming and J lost 8 bases; unmatched junction nucleotides: 3. The CDR3 sequence is CAISEGLAGVDEQFF. CDR3 sequence (DNA): TGTGCCATCAGTGAGGGACTAGCGGGAGTGGATGAGCAGTTCTTC.

The chain joins TRBV20-1 to TRBJ2-1, with TRBD2 as a possible D gene (5 bases). Germline V lookup: CDR1 DFQATT, CDR2 SNEGSKA (reference sequence). This CDR3 region has 14 residues. With 3 bases removed from V and 0 bases from J, the gap between germline ends came to 9 bases. The CDR3: CSASGIRSYNEQFF. The CDR3 bases are TGCAGTGCTAGCGGGATTCGCTCCTACAATGAGCAGTTCTTC.

This clonotype was detected only a few times. The chain employs TRBV7-9 and TRBJ2-7, with D unclear. This CDR3 has 13 residues. Looked up from germline, CDR1 is SEHNR and CDR2 is FQNEAQ (reference sequence). V was pared by 6 bases and J by 5 bases, with 14 bases between. In nucleotides, the CDR3 is TGTGCCAGCAGGCCCGACAAAGGCGACGAGCAGTACTTC. This encodes CASRPDKGDEQYF.

The chain joins TRBV29-1 to TRBJ2-7; D remains unclear. V gave up 4 bases and J gave up 3 bases, with 13 bases separating them. This CDR3 comprises 13 residues. Germline V CDR1 and CDR2: SQVTM, ANQGSEA. In DNA, the CDR3 is TGCAGCGTTGGACAAAGGGTGGACTACGAGCAGTACTTC. This sequence encodes CSVGQRVDYEQYF.

This clonotype showed up just a few times. J is TRBJ2-1 and V is TRBV5-5; D is unresolved. CDR1 is SGHKS and CDR2 is YYEKEE in the germline V gene (reference sequence). Between the trimmed V and J ends, which lost 0 bases and 9 bases, there was a span of 13 bases. The CDR3 loop spans 14 amino acids. The DNA for the CDR3 is TGTGCCAGCAGCTTGGATATGGGTGTGGGTGAGCAGTTCTTC. Translated, it gives CASSLDMGVGEQFF.

This clonotype was detected a few times. This chain joins TRBV12-3 or TRBV12-4 and TRBJ2-1; D unresolved. CDR3 size: 13 residues. Trimming cost V 5 bases and J 7 bases, with 12 bases left between them. The CDR3 nucleotides read TGTGCCAGCAGTCCGACCTTGAGGAATGAGCAGTTCTTC. This gives the protein CASSPTLRNEQFF.

The chain has TRBV7-9 and TRBJ2-1; 9 bases match TRBD1. This CDR3 has 17 residues. V shed 5 bases and J 3 bases; nucleotides not matched to a gene: 11. The germline V gene encodes CDR1 SEHNR and CDR2 FQNEAQ (reference sequence). Here the CDR3 DNA reads TGTGCCAGCAGCCCACCGATAAGACAGGGGGTCTACAATGAGCAGTTCTTC. Amino acid sequence: CASSPPIRQGVYNEQFF.

This clonotype was recorded many times. The genes are TRBV25-1 and TRBJ2-5; TRBD2 aligns across 11 bases. The CDR3 length is 15 residues. Germline CDR1 is MGHDK and CDR2 is SYGVNS. V lost 5 bases to trimming and J lost 4 bases; unmatched junction nucleotides: 6. CDR3 in amino acids: CASSFSGRAGETQYF. CDR3 DNA: TGTGCCAGCAGTTTTAGCGGGAGGGCTGGAGAGACCCAGTACTTC.

The chain carries TRBV6-5 and TRBJ2-7; 7 nucleotides match TRBD1. The CDR3 runs to 14 residues. J was trimmed by 3 bases and V by 6 bases; bases with no gene match: 8. In germline, CDR1 is MNHEY, CDR2 SVGAGI. The CDR3 is CASRYGTAVYEQYF. In DNA, the CDR3 is TGTGCCAGCAGGTACGGGACAGCAGTCTACGAGCAGTACTTC.

This clonotype was seen only a few times. The chain couples TRBV7-2 to TRBJ2-3; unclear D gene. Between the trimmed V and J ends, which lost 1 base and 2 bases, there was a span of 7 bases. CDR1 and CDR2 from the germline V gene are SGHTA and FQGNSA. CDR3 length: 14 amino acids. The CDR3 spells CASSLVLATDTQYF. For the CDR3, the DNA is TGTGCCAGCAGCTTAGTTCTGGCCACAGATACGCAGTATTTT.

In its sample, this clonotype was seen a few times. The chain joins TRBV20-1 to TRBJ1-4; the match to TRBD1 covers 8 bases. The CDR3 consists of 13 residues. CDR1 and CDR2 (germline): DFQATT, SNEGSKA (reference sequence). The ends lost 6 bases at V and 8 bases at J; junction bases unmatched: 8. Written as DNA, the CDR3 is TGCAGTGCCGCGGACAGGGAGGGGGAAAAACTGTTTTTT. This codes for CSAADREGEKLFF.

The J gene is TRBJ2-3, the V gene TRBV5-6, with 13 bases that match TRBD2. The V segment lost 3 bases and the J segment 6 bases; nucleotides outside the gene matches: 19. The CDR3 length is 20 residues. Germline loops: CDR1 SGHDT, CDR2 YYEEEE. The chain's CDR3 is CASSSPGPTSGRANIDTQYF. The CDR3 DNA follows: TGTGCCAGCAGCTCCCCGGGCCCTACTAGCGGGAGGGCCAATATCGATACGCAGTATTTT.

There are a few counts of this clonotype. The V and J genes are TRBV20-1 and TRBJ2-5; D is ambiguous. Germline V CDR1 and CDR2: DFQATT, SNEGSKA (reference sequence). The length of the CDR3 is 12 residues. Trimming removed 4 bases from V and 4 bases from J, with 10 bases in between. The CDR3 DNA sequence: TGCAGTGCTACTAGGCTAGGAGAGACCCAGTACTTC. Translated, it gives CSATRLGETQYF.

In this sample, this clonotype turned up a few times. The chain recombines TRBV10-3 with TRBJ2-7, with no clear D. The CDR3 has 11 amino acids. V was pared by 5 bases and J by 3 bases, with 5 bases between. In germline, CDR1 is ENHRY, CDR2 SYGVKD. CDR3 region: CAISWDYEQYF. CDR3 DNA sequence: TGTGCCATCAGTTGGGACTACGAGCAGTACTTC.

This clonotype was recorded once. The rearrangement uses TRBV27 and TRBJ2-7; 9 nucleotides align to TRBD1. V was pared by 5 bases and J by 6 bases, with 8 bases of the junction left unmatched. Germline assignment: CDR1 MNHEY and CDR2 SMNVEV (reference sequence). The CDR3 is 14 amino acids. The CDR3 DNA reads as TGTGCCAGCAGTCCCCGGGACAGGGAAATCGAGCAGTACTTC. It translates to CASSPRDREIEQYF.

The rearrangement joins TRBV5-6 to TRBJ2-5; unclear D gene. From germline, CDR1 is SGHDT and CDR2 YYEEEE. CDR3 size: 13 residues. Between the trimmed V and J ends, which lost 4 bases and 4 bases, there was a span of 11 bases. Here the CDR3 reads CASSPRRRETQYF. The CDR3 bases are TGTGCCAGCAGCCCTCGTCGCCGAGAGACCCAGTACTTC. Variable domain in full (rest from reference TRBV5-6 and TRBJ2-5): DAGVTQSPTHLIKTRGQQVTLRCSPKSGHDTVSWYQQALGQGPQFIFQYYEEEERQRGNFPDRFSGHQFPNYSSELNVNALLLGDSALYLCASSPRRRETQYFGPGTRLLVL.

This clonotype occurred a few times. This chain links TRBV12-3 or TRBV12-4 with TRBJ1-6, with D possibly matching TRBD1 (5 bases). CDR3 length equals 14 residues. Trimming took 3 bases from V and 10 from J, leaving 13 bases between them. The CDR3 spells CASSLQGGRSPLHF. In DNA form, the CDR3 reads TGTGCCAGCAGTTTGCAGGGAGGAAGATCACCCCTCCACTTT.

This clonotype appeared a few times. The chain joins TRBV7-9 to TRBJ2-7; 9 bases align to TRBD1. The CDR3 is 14 amino acids. Trimming removed 5 bases from V and 5 bases from J; junction bases left unmatched: 7. CDR1 and CDR2 (germline): SEHNR, FQNEAQ (reference sequence). CDR3 nucleotides: TGTGCCAGCAGCCTTACACAGGGGGCCCACGAGCAGTACTTC. It yields the protein CASSLTQGAHEQYF.

The chain carries TRBV7-8 and TRBJ2-7; 10 positions match TRBD1. Per germline, CDR1 SGHVS and CDR2 FQNEAQ. The CDR3 is made up of 17 amino acids. J lost 4 bases, V lost 7 bases, and 16 bases had no gene match. CDR3 sequence: CASIDVPGQGRGYEQYF. DNA of the CDR3: TGTGCCAGCATCGACGTCCCGGGACAGGGGAGGGGATACGAGCAGTACTTC.

This clonotype was seen repeatedly, ten times or more. The CDR3 DNA follows: TGTGCCAGCAGCTTCGACATGGGTTCCTACAATGAGCAGTTCTTC. It is translated as CASSFDMGSYNEQFF. The V and J genes are TRBV7-2 and TRBJ2-1; no definite D call. Between the trimmed V and J ends, which lost 3 bases and 1 base, there was a span of 10 bases. CDR1 and CDR2 (germline): SGHTA, FQGNSA. CDR3 length equals 15 residues.